The T cell receptor (beta chain) described here comes from a study of T cells in narcolepsy. Sequenced by immunoSEQ multiplex PCR; TCRdb stores in-frame clones only, minus some. This repertoire shows fewer than 30,000 clones, around 83% found once; its top ten account for about 1.3%. V lost 2 bases and J lost 6, with 10 bases in between. The CDR3 totals 13 residues. From germline, CDR1 is MDHEN and CDR2 SYDVKM. Source material: CD45RA- memory CD4+ T cells from PBMCs. The TCR originated in a human donor with narcolepsy. The chain has TRBV28 and TRBJ1-2; D not certain. Here the CDR3 reads CASSLVRVDGYTF. Here the CDR3 DNA reads TGTGCCAGCAGTTTAGTTCGGGTTGATGGCTACACCTTC.